This T cell receptor (beta chain) was captured in a study of blood T cell repertoires in COVID-19. V was clipped by 6 bases and J by 7 bases, with 19 bases between them. Germline values: CDR1 MNHEY, CDR2 SVGEGT. This CDR3 comprises 15 residues. TCRdb keeps only in-frame clones here, not all; method: immunoSEQ multiplex PCR. Among over 250,000 clones, roughly 85% were seen once, and the ten largest hold more than 8%. Material for sequencing was peripheral blood. This TCR came from a woman in her 50s who had recovered from COVID-19. The chain joins TRBV6-2 or TRBV6-3 to TRBJ1-5; a possible D gene is TRBD1 (6 bases). CDR3 coding DNA: TGTGCCAGCAGCTTAGACAGGTTAGGAGGCCAGCCCCAGCATTTT. This gives the protein CASSLDRLGGQPQHF.